The 26 T cell receptor beta chains below were found in one sample sequenced in a study of blood T cell repertoires in COVID-19. Only in-frame clones appear in the TCRdb table, and some are missing; sequencing was by immunoSEQ multiplex PCR. This repertoire shows more than 150,000 clones, around nine tenths found once; its top ten account for about 0.96%. Sequenced input: peripheral blood. All receptors derive from a woman aged 18-29 years who had recovered from COVID-19.

The chain links TRBV24-1 to TRBJ2-4, with a tentative D call TRBD1 (6 bases). V was pared by 3 bases and J by 4 bases, with 12 bases between. The germline V gene encodes CDR1 KGHDR and CDR2 SFDVKD. The CDR3 has 15 residues. Written as DNA, the CDR3 is TGTGCCACCAGTGATGCAGGACAGAAGAAAAACATTCAGTACTTC. Translated, it gives CATSDAGQKKNIQYF.

The chain couples TRBV29-1 to TRBJ2-3; the match to TRBD1 covers 8 bases. CDR3 size: 14 residues. The V gene's germline CDR1 is SQVTM and CDR2 ANQGSEA. J gave up 5 bases and V 3 bases, and 7 bases lay outside the gene matches. The CDR3 DNA reads as TGCAGCGTTGACAGAGGACAGGGAATAGATACGCAGTATTTT. Its protein product is CSVDRGQGIDTQYF.

DNA of the CDR3: TGTGCCAGTAGTAGCACGAGGGGCTACACCTTC. Protein: CASSSTRGYTF. This chain uses TRBV19 with TRBJ1-2; D call uncertain. The V gene's germline CDR1 is LNHDA and CDR2 SQIVND (reference sequence). Trimming left V 4 bases short and J 8 bases short, with 8 bases between. The CDR3 spans 11 residues.

This chain joins TRBV19 and TRBJ1-2; 8 positions match TRBD1. The CDR3 extends over 13 amino acids. Trimming at V came to 6 bases and at J to 9 bases, leaving 9 bases not matched to a gene. CDR1 LNHDA and CDR2 SQIVND come from the germline V gene (reference sequence). The CDR3 DNA reads as TGTGCCAGTAGCCCCGGACAGGGAGCGAGCTACACCTTC. It is translated as CASSPGQGASYTF.

At least ten counts were recorded for this clone. This chain uses TRBV6-1 with TRBJ2-3, with 8 bases fitting TRBD1. CDR1 and CDR2 (germline): MNHNS, SASEGT. The CDR3 consists of 16 residues. The V gene end was trimmed by 4 bases and the J gene end by 1 base; junction bases not matched to a gene: 7. The CDR3 DNA follows: TGTGCCAGCAGTGGACTCCCGGGACAGGGCACAGATACGCAGTATTTT. It yields the protein CASSGLPGQGTDTQYF.

The V gene is TRBV11-2, the J gene TRBJ2-7, with 7 positions matching TRBD2. The J segment lost 7 bases and the V segment lost 3 bases, leaving 3 bases of the junction unmatched. The CDR3 is 12 residues long. Germline V gives CDR1 SGHAT, CDR2 FQNNGV. The CDR3 DNA reads as TGTGCCAGCAGCTTGGGGGGGTGGGAGCAGTACTTC. Protein sequence: CASSLGGWEQYF.

DNA of the CDR3: TGTGCCAGCAGTTTAATGGCAGGGAGGGAGACCCAGTACTTC. Protein sequence: CASSLMAGRETQYF. The genes are TRBV27 and TRBJ2-5; D is possibly TRBD2 (6 bases). The CDR3 length is 14 residues. Germline CDR1 is MNHEY and CDR2 is SMNVEV (reference sequence). V was pared by 2 bases and J by 5 bases, with 12 bases between.

This chain connects TRBV11-2 to TRBJ2-3, with TRBD2 identical over 7 bases. Germline values: CDR1 SGHAT, CDR2 FQNNGV. The CDR3 totals 16 residues. V shed 5 bases, J shed 0 bases, and the junction held 8 bases outside the gene matches. The DNA for the CDR3 is TGTGCCAGCAGCCCAAGACTAGCAGTGAGCACAGATACGCAGTATTTT. It specifies CASSPRLAVSTDTQYF.

This chain connects TRBV5-8 to TRBJ2-5, with 12 bases aligning to TRBD1. V shed 3 bases, J shed 2 bases, and the junction held 5 bases outside the gene matches. CDR3 size: 16 residues. Per the germline V gene, CDR1 is SGHTS and CDR2 is YDEGEE. In DNA, the CDR3 is TGTGCCAGCAGCTCAGGGACAGGGGGCGGACAAGAGACCCAGTACTTC. The encoded protein is CASSSGTGGGQETQYF.

The chain has TRBV24-1 and TRBJ2-1, with 8 bases aligning to TRBD2. V lost 1 base to trimming and J lost 7 bases; unmatched junction nucleotides: 8. The CDR3 runs 16 residues. The germline V gene has CDR1 KGHDR and CDR2 SFDVKD. CDR3 sequence reads: CATSDFRAGVRNEQFF. The CDR3 DNA reads TGTGCCACCAGTGATTTCCGAGCGGGAGTTCGAAATGAGCAGTTCTTC.

The table lists this clone with a count of one. The V call is TRBV6-6, the J call TRBJ2-1; 8 bases fit TRBD1. This CDR3 region has 13 residues. V lost 8 bases, J lost 1 base, and 1 base stayed unmatched. Germline assignment: CDR1 MNHNY and CDR2 SVGAGI (reference sequence). CDR3 bases: TGTGCCAGCGGACAGGGTTCCTACAATGAGCAGTTCTTC. Translation: CASGQGSYNEQFF.

This chain connects TRBV15 to TRBJ1-3; D is undetermined. Per the germline V gene, CDR1 is LNHNV and CDR2 is YYDKDF (reference sequence). V shed 3 bases and J shed 0 bases, with 15 bases lying between them. CDR3 length: 17 amino acids. The CDR3 sequence is CATSSPVPEGSGNTIYF. In DNA, the CDR3 is TGTGCCACCAGCAGCCCAGTACCTGAGGGCTCTGGAAACACCATATATTTT.

The rearrangement links TRBV2 to TRBJ2-2; the D gene is possibly TRBD1 (5 bases). V was cut by 3 bases and J by 0 bases, with 8 bases left in between. Looked up from germline, CDR1 is SNHLY and CDR2 is FYNNEI. This CDR3 spans 15 amino acids. The CDR3 here is CASSDQGSNTGELFF. Written as DNA, the CDR3 is TGTGCCAGCAGTGATCAGGGCTCGAACACCGGGGAGCTGTTTTTT.

This sequence joins TRBV10-2 and TRBJ2-7; D gene uncertain. The germline V and J ends were trimmed by 0 bases and 7 bases, with 7 bases remaining between them. The CDR3 extends over 12 amino acids. The germline gives CDR1 WSHSY, CDR2 SAAADI. CDR3 residues: CASSESNGEQYV. The DNA for the CDR3 is TGCGCCAGCAGTGAGTCGAACGGGGAGCAGTACGTC.

This clone was seen once. V is TRBV6-1 and J is TRBJ1-2; 11 nucleotides align to TRBD1. There are 15 residues in the CDR3. Germline V gene data show CDR1 as MNHNS and CDR2 as SASEGT. J was trimmed by 8 bases and V by 2 bases; bases with no gene match: 7. The CDR3 bases are TGTGCCAGCAGTGAACCCGGGACAGGGGGTGGCGGCTACACCTTC. Protein product: CASSEPGTGGGGYTF.

This clone was counted a single time. V gene TRBV19 combines with J gene TRBJ2-2; D perhaps matches TRBD1 (5 bases). CDR1 and CDR2 from the germline V gene are LNHDA and SQIVND (reference sequence). The CDR3 contains 14 residues. V gave up 5 bases and J gave up 1 base, with 8 bases separating them. CDR3 amino acids: CASSPTGNTGELFF. CDR3 DNA sequence: TGTGCCAGTAGTCCCACAGGGAACACCGGGGAGCTGTTTTTT. Complete variable domain (other parts from reference TRBV19 and TRBJ2-2): DGGITQSPKYLFRKEGQNVTLSCEQNLNHDAMYWYRQDPGQGLRLIYYSQIVNDFQKGDIAEGYSVSREKKESFPLTVTSAQKNPTAFYLCASSPTGNTGELFFGEGSRLTVL.

This clone was observed once. The rearrangement joins TRBV6-4 to TRBJ2-1; 7 bases align to TRBD2. V dropped 5 bases and J dropped 5; count of bases not matched to a gene: 3. The CDR3 extends over 13 amino acids. Germline CDR1 MRHNA, CDR2 SNTAGT. CDR3 residues: CASSPLADNEQFF. The CDR3 region has the DNA TGTGCCAGCAGTCCTCTAGCGGACAATGAGCAGTTCTTC.

The chain combines TRBV9 with TRBJ2-3; 11 bases align to TRBD2. In germline, CDR1 is SGDLS, CDR2 YYNGEE. With 2 bases clipped from V and 4 bases from J, the junction kept 9 bases outside the gene matches. The CDR3 has 17 residues. In DNA, the CDR3 is TGTGCCAGCAGCGTCAATAGCGGGGGGGTAGGTTCAGATACGCAGTATTTT. Translation gives CASSVNSGGVGSDTQYF.

The J gene is TRBJ2-5, the V gene TRBV7-9; 8 positions agree with TRBD2. This CDR3 has 16 amino acids. The J segment lost 2 bases and the V segment lost 5 bases, leaving 10 bases of the junction unmatched. Germline V gene lookup returns CDR1 SEHNR and CDR2 FQNEAQ (reference sequence). CDR3 residues: CASSTLAAGEQETQYF. The DNA of the CDR3 is TGTGCCAGCAGCACACTTGCAGCGGGGGAACAAGAGACCCAGTACTTC.

V gene TRBV3-1 (or the pseudogene TRBV3-2) combines with J gene TRBJ1-6; no clear D gene. The germline V gene encodes CDR1 LGHDT and CDR2 YNNKEL (reference sequence). With 0 bases removed from V and 0 bases from J, the gap between germline ends came to 12 bases. The CDR3 totals 18 residues. In nucleotides, the CDR3 is TGTGCCAGCAGCCAAGATGCGTCTCGGAGCTCCTATAATTCACCCCTCCACTTT. Its protein product is CASSQDASRSSYNSPLHF.

The V gene is TRBV7-6, the J gene TRBJ1-2, with TRBD1 identical over 7 bases. J gave up 8 bases and V 6 bases, and 9 bases lay outside the gene matches. Germline CDR1 SGHVS, CDR2 FNYEAQ. The CDR3 extends over 13 amino acids. CDR3 loop: CASSSRQGGGYTF. In DNA, the CDR3 is TGTGCCAGCAGTTCAAGACAGGGAGGCGGCTACACCTTC.

V usage is TRBV6-1 and J usage is TRBJ2-3, with a weak D call TRBD2 (6 bases). V lost 3 bases and J lost 4, with 14 bases in between. The CDR3 covers 15 residues. The germline gives CDR1 MNHNS, CDR2 SASEGT. CDR3 nucleotides: TGTGCCAGCAGTGACAGGGCCGGGAGCGCAGATACGCAGTATTTT. The encoded protein is CASSDRAGSADTQYF.

The rearrangement joins TRBV5-6 to TRBJ2-5; D might be TRBD1 (5 bases). Germline values: CDR1 SGHDT, CDR2 YYEEEE. CDR3 size: 16 residues. V lost 0 bases and J lost 0, with 12 bases in between. For the CDR3, the DNA is TGTGCCAGCAGCTTGGAGTTAGGGGAAAACCAAGAGACCCAGTACTTC. It codes for CASSLELGENQETQYF.

The CDR3 spells CASSPVVAAGRGNTEAFF. The CDR3 nucleotides are TGCGCCAGCAGCCCTGTCGTGGCAGCCGGGCGGGGGAACACTGAAGCTTTCTTT. V and J are TRBV5-1 and TRBJ1-1; D not resolved. This CDR3 region has 18 residues. Trimming pared 4 bases from V and 1 base from J, leaving 23 bases between. Germline lookup yields CDR1 SGHRS and CDR2 YFSETQ. The whole variable domain, filled in from reference TRBV5-1 and TRBJ1-1, reads KAGVTQTPRYLIKTRGQQVTLSCSPISGHRSVSWYQQTPGQGLQFLFEYFSETQRNKGNFPGRFSGRQFSNSRSEMNVSTLELGDSALYLCASSPVVAAGRGNTEAFFGQGTRLTVV.

This clone is a singleton in its sample. J is TRBJ1-2 and V is TRBV5-6; 8 bases align to TRBD1. The V and J ends lost 0 bases and 6 bases, in that order; junction bases with no gene match: 1. The CDR3 runs 13 residues. In germline, CDR1 is SGHDT, CDR2 YYEEEE. CDR3 bases: TGTGCCAGCAGCTTGGGGACAGGGAATGGCTACACCTTC. Protein product: CASSLGTGNGYTF. Supplemented by reference TRBV5-6 and TRBJ1-2, the full variable domain reads DAGVTQSPTHLIKTRGQQVTLRCSPKSGHDTVSWYQQALGQGPQFIFQYYEEEERQRGNFPDRFSGHQFPNYSSELNVNALLLGDSALYLCASSLGTGNGYTFGSGTRLTVV.

V usage is TRBV15 and J usage is TRBJ2-2; weak D call: TRBD2 (7 bases). The V gene's germline CDR1 is LNHNV and CDR2 YYDKDF (reference sequence). The V end was cut by 0 bases, the J end by 6 bases, with 14 bases between. The CDR3 extends over 16 amino acids. The DNA of the CDR3 is TGTGCCACCAGCAGAGATCGGGGAGGGGGATCCGGGGAGCTGTTTTTT. Its translation: CATSRDRGGGSGELFF.